This T cell receptor (beta chain) was profiled in a study of identical twins. V gave up 4 bases and J gave up 0 bases, with 8 bases separating them. Germline V gives CDR1 SGHRS, CDR2 YFSETQ. The CDR3 is 14 amino acids. TCRdb itself ran the 5' RACE reads through MiXCR, one entry per CDR3 protein. The sample has 430,000 or so distinct CDR3 sequences, 24% seen once. These same data were also listed under a study on T cells expressing NK-cell markers. That publication notes: A few of the donors also had these clonotypes leading their CD3+CD56-NKG2C+ fraction.

The clonotype comes from a woman under 30 in good health. The chain uses TRBV5-1 and TRBJ2-1, with D uncertain. The sequenced material came from CD4+ T cells sorted from blood. The CDR3 loop is CASSGSNSYNEQFF. CDR3 sequence (DNA): TGCGCCAGCAGCGGGTCGAACTCCTACAATGAGCAGTTCTTC. The full variable domain, completed using reference TRBV5-1 and TRBJ2-1, is KAGVTQTPRYLIKTRGQQVTLSCSPISGHRSVSWYQQTPGQGLQFLFEYFSETQRNKGNFPGRFSGRQFSNSRSEMNVSTLELGDSALYLCASSGSNSYNEQFFGPGTRLTVL.